The T cell receptor (beta chain) described here comes from a study of neurological immune-mediated disorders (dated by TCRdb to 2018 to 2020). Regarding the study in general: Among the 34 multiple sclerosis patients, roughly 31 had relapsing-remitting MS and 3 had secondary progressive MS. Using UMI-based sequencing, the study compared peripheral blood TCR-beta repertoires from patients with HTLV-I-associated myelopathy (HAM/TSP), patients with multiple sclerosis, and healthy controls. Alongside PBMC samples, the set of 106 TCR-beta libraries contained longitudinal samples, technical triplicates, and paired CD4+ and CD8+ T-cell subsets that had been sorted. The cohort was made up of about 65 subjects, consisting of roughly 14 HAM/TSP patients, approximately 35 multiple sclerosis patients and 20 healthy controls.

V is trimmed back by 0 bases and J by 5 bases, and the junction contains 10 bases that no gene match accounts for. The CDR3 covers 16 residues, taking in both the cysteine and the phenylalanine. Only CDR3 DNA remains: 48 bases, in frame from the first base. CDR1 SGHRS and CDR2 YFSETQ are derived from the germline V gene. To synthesize cDNA, template-switch 5'RACE was performed with a primer carrying a 10-nucleotide random unique molecular identifier so that each TCR transcript was tagged. Every sequencing run yielded over 200 million TCR-beta sequences covering 15-18 subjects. Total RNA was extracted with the RNeasy kit. The KAPA Real-time Library Amplification kit was used to amplify TCR-beta VDJ regions with primers for the TCR constant region and the 5'RACE anchor. A first PCR added sample indexes and Illumina adaptors, after which a second PCR increased the library yield. After Ampure bead purification, the roughly 650 bp TCR product was size-selected on a 2% E-gel SizeSelection system. Before pooling, libraries had their quality checked on a Bioanalyzer, their concentration measured with Qubit, and their quantity determined with the Kapa Library Quantification kit. An Illumina HiSeq 2500 was used to sequence the libraries paired-end at 2 x 150 bp. To increase sequence diversity, about 23-30% phiX was spiked into each library pool. Turning to the authors' computational methods: Quality-filtered reads were processed with the UMI-based MiGEC pipeline, which removed over 80% of raw TCR sequences during error correction. VDJ genes were aligned to IMGT germline references, and clonotypes were defined by unique CDR3 amino acid sequence plus V-J genes. Clonal expansion, Shannon diversity and CDR3 relatedness (CalcPairwiseDistances, ClusterSamples) were evaluated with VDJtools, and phylogenetic trees were built with CLCbio workbench. A clone was classed as expanded if it had 8 or more unique UMIs, a cutoff based on coefficient-of-variation modelling across technical triplicates. Through fastp at Q25 and MiXCR, TCRdb rebuilt clones from the public reads, retaining in-frame beta chains. Duplicate CDR3 protein sequences are folded into a single record with the most common DNA and genes. It is TCRdb's table, rather than the study itself, that gives the V and J calls and clone size. Recorded for this sample are about 46,000 distinct CDR3 sequences; 1.9% of them occurred a single time. Around 2% of the sample is taken by the ten largest.

For the unsorted PBMC libraries, 2 million PBMCs were stored in RNAlater at -80 degrees C until RNA extraction and were used to generate the libraries. The multiple sclerosis patients were enrolled in a US clinical protocol that evaluated disease progression with magnetic resonance imaging. Peripheral blood was subjected to Ficoll-Hypaque density gradient centrifugation to isolate PBMCs, which were then cryopreserved in liquid nitrogen. What the authors observed across the whole study: In a phylogenetic analysis, the repertoires of 18 out of 34 MS patients fell into a single cluster of related CDR3 sequences, pointing to a possible signature at the repertoire level. Across subjects, expanded clones never shared an identical CDR3 amino acid sequence, which suggests that the TCR-beta repertoires in every group were private. TCR clonal expansion was highest in HAM/TSP patients and lowest in MS patients, with MS patients falling below even healthy controls. No association of the MS cluster with clinical or MRI features was observed, and the need for larger cohorts was stated by the authors.

At least ten counts were recorded for this clonotype. Its antigen remains unidentified. Base qualities are not provided; no much larger clone lies one nucleotide away. This sequence originates from a woman aged 35 to 49 with multiple sclerosis. Material for sequencing was PBMCs. The chain couples TRBV5-1 to TRBJ2-5, with 7 bases matching TRBD1. The DNA reads TGCGCCAGCAGCTTGGGGGGACAGCCCTTTGGGGAGACCCAGTACTTC. The translation is CASSLGGQPFGETQYF. Supplemented by the reference TRBV5-1 and TRBJ2-5 proteins around the CDR3, the complete variable domain is KAGVTQTPRYLIKTRGQQVTLSCSPISGHRSVSWYQQTPGQGLQFLFEYFSETQRNKGNFPGRFSGRQFSNSRSEMNVSTLELGDSALYLCASSLGGQPFGETQYFGPGTRLLVL.